The following is a TCR beta chain sequence with its context. This sample stems from a study of blood T cell repertoires in COVID-19. Study in general: Some COVID-19 samples were acute and others convalescent; all came from the United States, Italy and Spain. PBMCs, B-cell-depleted T cells, or T cells were the source of the cDNA or gDNA that made up the material.

V gave up 10 bases and J gave up 6 bases; unmatched junction bases: 8. Germline V gene sequence: CDR1 MNHEY, CDR2 SVGAGI. The CDR3 contains 13 residues. In the source study's methods: Researchers report that nucleated cell counts were estimated from reference gene primer amplification. Clones were sequenced by immunoSEQ multiplex PCR, and TCRdb holds only the in-frame ones, with some missing. The D gene and trimming were derived from the DNA, and the V and J assignments and clone size from that table. The sample includes tens of thousands of clones, 70% to 90% seen only once; the top ten take roughly a third.

The chain links TRBV6-5 to TRBJ2-7; 11 nucleotides agree with TRBD1. This TCR derives from a man between 65 and 85 years old with active COVID-19. The sample was peripheral blood. The CDR3 region has the DNA TGTGCCACCGCCGGGACAGGGGGTACCGAGCAGTACTTC. Amino acids: CATAGTGGTEQYF.